This T cell receptor beta chain was recorded in a study of T cell responses to AZD1222 COVID-19 vaccine (dated by TCRdb to the early 2020s). In the study overall: A total of 233 trial participants underwent TCR sequencing, of whom about 210 had received two doses of AZD1222 and roughly 26 had received two doses of the MenACWY control vaccine. Trial participants were enrolled by age into subgroups of 18-55, 56-69 and 70-plus years, and roughly 150, 30 and 60 TCR-sequenced participants, respectively, were included in these subgroups. Beyond this particular receptor, the publication reports: Reportedly, close to half of the unique spike-specific TCRs recognized epitopes lying outside the regions that are mutated in the B.1.351 and B.1.1.7 variants. CD4 TCRs associated with the vaccine covered the entire spike protein, and the dominant responses were in regions 160-218 and 743-854. Because no samples from the day 14 peak response were available, repertoires could be characterized only after the peak T cell response. After two AZD1222 doses, both the breadth and the depth of spike-specific TCRs were significantly higher than at day 0 and than in MenACWY recipients. The 56-69-year group was small, and its depth increase did not reach significance, likely because of low power. Participants were mostly white British, with more females than males. The authors suggested clonal diversity may have been underestimated. Conclusions about previously exposed vaccinees are limited, since just six or seven AZD1222 recipients were seropositive for SARS-CoV-2 at baseline.

Reading from cysteine to phenylalanine, the CDR3 counts 17 amino acids. The sequence is cut down to CDR3 DNA, 51 bases in frame from base 1. V is pruned by 2 bases and J by 2 bases, leaving 6 bases of the junction without a gene match. Taken from the germline V gene, the CDR1 and CDR2 loops are WSHSY and SAAADI. In light of the paper, this sample's time point label describes: about 28 days (+/-7) after the second vaccine dose. AZD1222 recipients given second doses at about 4 weeks or at about 12 weeks were pooled, since spike-specific TCR depth and breadth were not found to differ between the two schedules. Samples from vaccinated people were obtained from the UK trials COV001 and COV002, which included a single-blind randomized controlled phase 2/3 trial of AZD1222 (ChAdOx1 nCoV-19) in healthy adults. For TCRbeta chain sequencing, PBMC samples were collected from trial participants at day 0 and at day 28 after the second dose.

The CDR3 regions of human TCRbeta chains were subjected to immunosequencing. Per the authors' processing: TCRs in the repertoires were matched against a reference library of SARS-CoV-2-specific TCRs that had been generated with the MIRA antigen-specificity platform. Breadth was defined as the fraction of unique TCRs that were SARS-CoV-2-associated, and depth was defined as the fraction of total T cells that were SARS-CoV-2-associated. Using the MIRA data, every spike-specific TCR was mapped to the spike region that the TCR reacted to and assigned to either a CD4 or a CD8 class. Log10-transformed breadth and depth values were compared by one-way ANOVA with Sidak's multiple comparisons tests. As stored in TCRdb, this immuneACCESS dataset retains in-frame rearrangements with V and J assigned. A fraction of the clones does not appear; measured against another copy, unresolved V genes explain less than half of the discrepancy, and the remainder lacks a known reason. V, J and clone size are those of that table, while D and trimming were read from the DNA. In all, the sample holds about 94,000 clones, and around 84% of those were seen once. The biggest ten clones account for around 5% of the sample.

Worth noting for this clone: No antigen is known for it. Base-call qualities are not available, and no considerably larger clone is one nucleotide away.

The sequence derives from an adult who received the AZD1222 COVID-19 vaccine. This chain joins TRBV10-2 to TRBJ2-3, with 11 bases in between that match TRBD2. Source: peripheral blood, taken 28 days after the second AZD1222 dose. The DNA sequence is TGCGCCAGCAGTGAGACAGAGACTAGCGGGGTCACAGATACGCAGTATTTT. This gives the protein CASSETETSGVTDTQYF.